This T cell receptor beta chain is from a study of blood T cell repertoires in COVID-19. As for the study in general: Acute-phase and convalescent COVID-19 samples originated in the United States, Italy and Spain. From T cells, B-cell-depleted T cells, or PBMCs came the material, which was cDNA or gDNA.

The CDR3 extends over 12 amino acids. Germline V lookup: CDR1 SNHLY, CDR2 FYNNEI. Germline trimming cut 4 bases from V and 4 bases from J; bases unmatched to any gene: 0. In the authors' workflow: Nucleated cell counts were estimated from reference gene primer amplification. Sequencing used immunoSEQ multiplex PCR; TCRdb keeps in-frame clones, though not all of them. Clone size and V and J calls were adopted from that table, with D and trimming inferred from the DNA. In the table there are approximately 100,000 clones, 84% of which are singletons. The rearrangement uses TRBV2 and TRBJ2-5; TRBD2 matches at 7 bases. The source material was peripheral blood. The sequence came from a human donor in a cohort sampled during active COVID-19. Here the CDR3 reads CASSGEGETQYF. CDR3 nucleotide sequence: TGTGCCAGCAGTGGGGAGGGAGAGACCCAGTACTTC.